One TCR beta chain is described in this entry. The antigen remains unidentified. All patients relapsed after autologous stem cell transplantation, and brentuximab vedotin exposure varied. The CDR3 runs to 12 residues. Germline assignment: CDR1 SGHRS and CDR2 YFSETQ. V lost 4 bases, J lost 3 bases, and 0 bases stayed unmatched. The sample comes from a study of PD-1 blockade in classical Hodgkin lymphoma. Study-wide background: The study gave patients nivolumab 3 mg/kg intravenously every 2 weeks.

Sequenced by immunoSEQ multiplex PCR; TCRdb stores in-frame clones only, minus some. Of 20,000 to 30,000 clones in the sample, 69% were seen once. Whole-study findings and limits: Significantly greater TCR diversity emerged by C4D1 in CD4+ cells but not CD8+ cells. No one has yet defined what causes the repertoire differences, which may be disease activity or prior therapy. TCR diversity at baseline was reported to be reduced in newly diagnosed patients relative to healthy donors.

This TCR was recovered from a human donor with classical Hodgkin lymphoma. Source: peripheral blood mononuclear cells (PBMCs), taken at baseline. The gene calls are TRBV5-1 and TRBJ1-2; 7 nucleotides align to TRBD1. This CDR3 is CASSGTDYGYTF. In nucleotides, the CDR3 is TGCGCCAGCAGCGGGACAGACTATGGCTACACCTTC.